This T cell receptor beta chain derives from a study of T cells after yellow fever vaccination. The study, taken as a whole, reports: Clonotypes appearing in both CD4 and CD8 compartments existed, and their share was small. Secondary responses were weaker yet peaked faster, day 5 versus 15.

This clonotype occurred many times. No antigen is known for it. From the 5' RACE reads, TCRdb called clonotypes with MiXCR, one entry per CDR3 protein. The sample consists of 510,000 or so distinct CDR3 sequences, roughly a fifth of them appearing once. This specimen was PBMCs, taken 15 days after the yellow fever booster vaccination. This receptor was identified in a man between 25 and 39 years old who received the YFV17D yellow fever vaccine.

The CDR3 loop is CASRAGTTYSYEQYF. CDR3 nucleotide sequence: TGTGCCAGCAGAGCCGGGACGACCTACTCCTACGAGCAGTACTTC. This sequence joins TRBV2 and TRBJ2-7; D may match TRBD1 or TRBD2 (5 bases each). V shed 6 bases and J shed 0 bases, with 15 bases lying between them. The V gene's germline CDR1 is SNHLY and CDR2 FYNNEI. This CDR3 spans 15 amino acids. Supplemented by reference TRBV2 and TRBJ2-7, the full variable domain reads EPEVTQTPSHQVTQMGQEVILRCVPISNHLYFYWYRQILGQKVEFLVSFYNNEISEKSEIFDDQFSVERPDGSNFTLKIRSTKLEDSAMYFCASRAGTTYSYEQYFGPGTRLTVT.